This T cell receptor (beta chain) was documented in a study of blood T cells in healthy people across ages (dated by TCRdb to the mid-2010s). Notes on the research overall: In model experiments, roughly one uniquely barcoded TCR beta cDNA molecule per two T cells was captured by template switching. To track age-related changes in TCR beta repertoire diversity, the study relied on deep sequencing normalized with unique cDNA molecular identifiers. Two additional independent replicas of 1 million unique cDNA reads from the same blood draw were analyzed for two donors (one aged 18 to 30 and one aged 80 or older). The donors were divided into four age groups: young (average about 15 years), middle-aged (around 37), aged (around 59) and long-lived (about 80). Study-wide conclusions, independent of this receptor: Observed TCR beta diversity correlated strongly with the percentage of naive T cells measured by flow cytometry. The CMV infection status of donors was not known, potentially confounding age-related changes in expanded clonotypes. Bulk unsorted PBMC profiling prevented conclusive comparison of naive and antigen-experienced compartments. Estimates of total diversity from one million sequenced T cells were regarded as lower bounds and underestimates. Compared with the aged group, the long-lived group had more naive CD4+ T cells, fewer expanded clones and increased TCR diversity, a pattern suggesting age selection. Observed TCR beta diversity per million T cells fell roughly linearly with age, and a significant reduction was already apparent by age roughly 40.

Many counts were recorded for this clonotype. Which antigen it targets is not known. Base-call qualities are not available, and no considerably larger clone is one nucleotide away. Library preparation was by 5' RACE. Sequencing instrument: Illumina HiSeq 2500. The second PCR ran for about 6 to 12 cycles and used a J-beta primer mix along with a sample-barcoded 5' primer. A template-switch 5' adaptor carrying 12 random nucleotides introduced a unique molecular identifier onto each TCR beta cDNA molecule. At least 2.5 million CDR3-containing paired-end reads were obtained from each sample. First-strand cDNA synthesis was performed from all RNA using the Mint cDNA synthesis kit, with priming by a TRBC-specific oligonucleotide. After uracil-DNA glycosylase treatment, a first 18-cycle PCR used universal primers M1SS and BC2_uni_R on all cDNA. Per the authors' processing: Normalization of each sample was performed by random selection of 1 million high-quality reads, each carrying a distinct molecular identifier. Instead of being binned into consensus sequences, reads with shared molecular identifiers were discarded. MiTCR, run with a Q25 quality threshold and the strictest error-elimination algorithm, handled CDR3 identification, clonotype clustering and error correction. A nonparametric unseen species model with Euler transformation was used to estimate lower-bound total TCR beta diversity. The public reads were reprocessed in TCRdb via fastp at Q25 and MiXCR, keeping in-frame beta chains. Each record represents a unique CDR3 protein, reported with the most common genes and DNA among its rows. The V and J calls shown here were made by TCRdb, not taken from the authors' results. This sample lists approximately 960,000 distinct CDR3 sequences; about 28% were detected once. Roughly a tenth of the sample belongs to the ten largest clones.

The roughly 39 donors, aged about 6 to 100 years, were systemically healthy Caucasian individuals from Russia. Each donor gave ten milliliters of peripheral blood, drawn into EDTA-treated Vacutainer tubes. PBMCs were isolated by Ficoll-Paque density-gradient centrifugation, with at least 6.5 million obtained per sample. Trizol reagent was used to extract total RNA from the PBMCs, yielding at least 6 micrograms per sample. For every donor, flow cytometry on a PBMC aliquot measured the percentage of naive CD45RAhigh/CD27high T cells. Between the V and J ends, shortened by 5 bases and 1 base respectively, the junction contains 8 bases. Reading from cysteine to phenylalanine, the CDR3 counts 13 amino acids. Just the 39-base CDR3 DNA is kept, in frame starting at base 1. CDR1 and CDR2 are read off the germline V gene (reference sequence) as LNHNV and YYDKDF. This same sample was also taken into another study, of T cells of mothers and their children. The second study reports: Donors were nine systemically healthy Caucasian individuals: three mothers and their six children. cDNA synthesis used all of the extracted RNA, with around 1.4 ug of RNA in each 15 ul reaction. In the second PCR, the M1S primer introduced both the sample barcodes and 2-4 random nucleotides. Each mother yielded over 8.5 million TCR beta CDR3 reads and each child roughly 3 million reads. TCR recombination output is similarly shaped by thymic selection in related and unrelated pairs, with a minor effect exerted by inherited differences. Related mother-child pairs always showed normalized repertoire overlap that was slightly higher than in unrelated mother-child pairs, though the difference was never significant. No persistent microchimeric T cell clones were detected, at a sensitivity of around 97 clones per million clonotypes. Deep NGS was used in the study to compare the TCR beta repertoires of mothers and children and to look for features that separate related mother-child pairs from unrelated individuals. Mothers averaged approximately 41 +/- 4 years of age and children averaged about 10 +/- 4 years. After adapter ligation was performed with NEBNext reagents, the libraries were sequenced on an Illumina HiSeq 2000 with 100+100 nt paired-end reads. Mother and child libraries were prepared a month apart and sequenced in separate runs to prevent cross-contamination. Each donor had between 500,000 and 2,000,000 distinct TCR beta clonotypes identified. Naive TCR beta clonotypes were estimated from low-frequency clonotypes matched to each donor's FACS-determined naive share, without sorting.

Material: blood. This receptor was obtained from a woman aged 40 to 50 in good health. This chain is built from TRBV15 and TRBJ1-2; too little of a D gene remains to name it. The nucleotides are TGTGCCACCAGCGGCAGGAATAACTATGGCTACACCTTC. This is translated as CATSGRNNYGYTF. Beyond the CDR3, the reference TRBV15 and TRBJ1-2 genes provide the residues; the full variable domain reads: DAMVIQNPRYQVTQFGKPVTLSCSQTLNHNVMYWYQQKSSQAPKLLFHYYDKDFNNEADTPDNFQSRRPNTSFCFLDIRSPGLGDTAMYLCATSGRNNYGYTFGSGTRLTVV.